A selection of T cell receptor beta chains follows, all from one sample in a study of OX40 agonist ivuxolimab in advanced cancers. The protocol was immunoSEQ multiplex PCR, while the TCRdb copy is restricted to in-frame clones and leaves out a portion. The top ten clones hold nearly 7.5% of a sample with roughly 89,000 clones, over 80% of them seen once. The specimen comprised CD4+ or CD8+ T cells sorted from blood, sampled in a trial of the OX40 agonist ivuxolimab. These receptors were collected from an adult with an advanced solid tumor such as melanoma, head and neck, liver or kidney cancer. The CDR3 runs from the conserved cysteine through the conserved F or W. A D gene is named only where the DNA matches it firmly. The size field is filled for only some rows; it gives once, few, many or a size class.

CASSTGQGRETQYF TGTGCCAGTAGTACAGGACAGGGACGAGAGACCCAGTACTTC TRBD1 NA TRBV19 14 TRBJ2-5
CASSLRSAETGGNQPQHF TGTGCCAGCAGCTTACGTTCAGCGGAAACGGGAGGCAATCAGCCCCAGCATTTT NA NA TRBV7-6 18 TRBJ1-5
CASSLEWRNTEAFF TGTGCCAGCAGCTTAGAATGGAGGAACACTGAAGCTTTCTTT NA NA TRBV7-2 14 TRBJ1-1
CASSKTRFEQYF TGTGCCAGCAGCAAAACTAGATTCGAGCAGTACTTC NA NA TRBV11-2 12 TRBJ2-7
CSVETGGAYEQYF TGCAGCGTTGAGACAGGGGGGGCCTACGAGCAGTACTTC TRBD1 NA TRBV29-1 13 TRBJ2-7
CASSSFLGAYGYTF TGTGCCAGCAGTTCGTTCTTAGGGGCCTATGGCTACACCTTC NA NA TRBV27 14 TRBJ1-2
CASSLGASNQPQHF TGTGCCAGCAGTCTCGGGGCTAGCAATCAGCCCCAGCATTTT NA NA TRBV2 14 TRBJ1-5
CASSHGPENEQFF TGTGCCAGCAGTCATGGGCCGGAAAATGAGCAGTTCTTC NA NA TRBV6-4 13 TRBJ2-1
CASSWGGPYNEQFF TGTGCCAGCAGCTGGGGAGGGCCCTACAATGAGCAGTTCTTC TRBD2 NA TRBV7-3 14 TRBJ2-1
CATSRDLSGGETQYF TGTGCCACCAGCAGAGACCTAAGCGGGGGGGAGACCCAGTACTTC TRBD2 NA TRBV15 15 TRBJ2-5
CASSLFPSTQYF TGTGCCAGCAGTTTATTTCCGTCTACGCAGTATTTT NA NA TRBV28 12 TRBJ2-3
CASSPSGVWDTEAFF TGTGCCAGCAGCCCCAGTGGGGTATGGGACACTGAAGCTTTCTTT NA once TRBV9 15 TRBJ1-1
CASSLGLAGGNTDTQYF TGTGCCAGCAGTCTCGGACTAGCGGGAGGGAACACAGATACGCAGTATTTT TRBD2 NA TRBV28 17 TRBJ2-3